Shown below are 29 T cell receptor beta chains from a single sample sequenced in a study of response to subunit inactivated influenza vaccine. A single record per CDR3 protein comes from TCRdb applying MiXCR to the RT-PCR reads. The sample has roughly 710,000 distinct CDR3 sequences, 14% seen once; the top ten hold 7.6%. The material sequenced was PBMCs from blood, taken roughly 15 days before vaccination. These receptors came from a middle-aged man who received an inactivated influenza vaccine.

This clonotype was seen more than once but under ten times. This CDR3 reads CSALPGQGANLLKYNEQFF. The CDR3 DNA reads as TGCAGTGCTCTGCCGGGACAGGGGGCTAATTTGCTCAAATACAATGAGCAGTTCTTC. This rearrangement joins TRBV20-1 to TRBJ2-1; 12 nucleotides line up with TRBD1. Germline CDR1 reads DFQATT; CDR2 reads SNEGSKA (reference sequence). The CDR3 is 19 residues long. Losses at the gene ends were 5 bases for V and 4 bases for J; bases not matched to a gene: 18.

The sample holds a few counts of this clonotype. V gene TRBV18 combines with J gene TRBJ2-2, with D unresolved. CDR1 is KGHSH and CDR2 is LQKENI in the germline V gene. The length of the CDR3 is 16 residues. Deletions cut 0 bases from V and 4 bases from J, with 12 bases between. The CDR3 loop reads CASSPPGGITTGELFF. Written as DNA, the CDR3 is TGTGCCAGCTCACCACCGGGCGGAATTACCACCGGGGAGCTGTTTTTT.

There are many counts of this clonotype. The chain combines TRBV6-2 or TRBV6-3 with TRBJ1-1; TRBD1 matches 7 bases. Germline V gene lookup returns CDR1 MNHEY and CDR2 SVGEGT. V lost 3 bases and J lost 1; bases outside the gene matches: 8. CDR3 length: 16 residues. The CDR3 nucleotides read TGTGCCAGCAGTTATTACAGGGGAAGTCGGAACACTGAAGCTTTCTTT. Its translation is CASSYYRGSRNTEAFF.

In its sample, this clonotype was seen a few times. DNA of the CDR3: TGCAGCGTTGAAGAGTTGGCAGGCGTTAGCTCCTACAATGAGCAGTTCTTC. The encoded protein is CSVEELAGVSSYNEQFF. The chain combines TRBV29-1 with TRBJ2-1; unclear D gene. The CDR3 sequence is 17 residues long. The germline CDR1 and CDR2 sequences are SQVTM and ANQGSEA. The ends were cut back, 0 bases at V and 0 bases at J, with 15 bases in the middle.

V is TRBV5-1 and J is TRBJ2-3, with 10 bases that match TRBD2. With 0 bases clipped from V and 4 bases from J, the junction kept 8 bases outside the gene matches. Germline CDR1 SGHRS, CDR2 YFSETQ. The CDR3 is made up of 17 amino acids. Written as DNA, the CDR3 is TGCGCCAGCAGCTTGGACCCTAGCGGGAGTAGCCCAGATACGCAGTATTTT. Translation: CASSLDPSGSSPDTQYF. The whole variable domain, filled in from reference TRBV5-1 and TRBJ2-3, reads KAGVTQTPRYLIKTRGQQVTLSCSPISGHRSVSWYQQTPGQGLQFLFEYFSETQRNKGNFPGRFSGRQFSNSRSEMNVSTLELGDSALYLCASSLDPSGSSPDTQYFGPGTRLTVL.

The DNA for the CDR3 is TGCGCCAGCAGCCAAGGGGTGACTAGCGGTCCCTCGGGTTACGAGCAGTACTTC. It encodes CASSQGVTSGPSGYEQYF. The genes are TRBV4-3 and TRBJ2-7; TRBD2 matches 9 bases. Trimming took 1 base from V and 4 from J; bases not matched to a gene: 14. This CDR3 has 18 residues. Germline values: CDR1 LGHNA, CDR2 YSLEER.

The gene calls are TRBV7-9 and TRBJ2-5; no firm D call. CDR1 is SEHNR, CDR2 FQNEAQ, per germline (reference sequence). This CDR3 contains 15 residues. Trimming removed 1 base at V and 2 bases at J, with 11 bases between. The CDR3 region is CASSLGPAKQETQYF. For the CDR3, the DNA is TGTGCCAGCAGCTTAGGTCCCGCCAAGCAAGAGACCCAGTACTTC. The full variable domain, rest sourced from reference TRBV7-9 and TRBJ2-5, is DTGVSQNPRHKITKRGQNVTFRCDPISEHNRLYWYRQTLGQGPEFLTYFQNEAQLEKSRLLSDRFSAERPKGSFSTLEIQRTEQGDSAMYLCASSLGPAKQETQYFGPGTRLLVL.

This clonotype was seen many times. The chain joins TRBV12-3 or TRBV12-4 to TRBJ2-7; TRBD1 matches 10 bases. CDR3 length equals 15 residues. Unmatched junction bases numbered 10, after V lost 5 bases and J lost 6 bases. For the CDR3, the DNA is TGTGCCAGCAGTAAGGGAGGGACAGGGGACTTCGAGCAGTACTTC. It yields the protein CASSKGGTGDFEQYF.

At least ten counts were recorded for this clonotype. J is TRBJ2-2 and V is TRBV2; D call uncertain. From germline, CDR1 is SNHLY and CDR2 FYNNEI. The CDR3 runs 13 residues. Trimming took off 7 bases at V and 5 bases at J, with 11 bases between the two ends. As DNA, the CDR3 is TGTGCCAGCATGCCGATTCAAACCGGGGAGCTGTTTTTT. Its translation: CASMPIQTGELFF.

This clonotype came up many times. The rearrangement links TRBV10-3 to TRBJ1-1; no clear D gene. Trimming took 0 bases from V and 7 from J, leaving 12 bases between them. Per the germline V gene, CDR1 is ENHRY and CDR2 is SYGVKD. The CDR3 sequence is 14 residues long. The CDR3: CAISESTPGSEAFF. The CDR3 DNA reads as TGTGCCATCAGTGAGTCGACTCCGGGCAGTGAAGCTTTCTTT.

About this clonotype: This sequence may be a read error, since a much larger clone differs from it by one base. This chain links TRBV9 with TRBJ1-2; D not certain. The CDR3 totals 15 residues. V lost 2 bases to trimming and J lost 8 bases, with 19 bases between them. Per the germline V gene, CDR1 is SGDLS and CDR2 is YYNGEE. In DNA form, the CDR3 reads TGTGCCAGCAGCGTCTTGGGCCAAAACGCAGAAGGCTACACCTTC. The encoded protein is CASSVLGQNAEGYTF.

This clonotype was detected a few times. V gene TRBV28 combines with J gene TRBJ2-2; D might be TRBD2 (5 bases). Per germline, CDR1 MDHEN and CDR2 SYDVKM. V was trimmed by 4 bases and J by 6 bases, leaving 6 bases between them. The CDR3 consists of 12 residues. The CDR3 coding sequence is TGTGCCAGCAGTTCTAGCTCCGGGGAGCTGTTTTTT. This translates into CASSSSSGELFF.

The V call is TRBV20-1, the J call TRBJ2-3; the match to TRBD2 covers 7 bases. V was clipped by 0 bases and J by 0 bases; unmatched bases: 6. Germline V gives CDR1 DFQATT, CDR2 SNEGSKA (reference sequence). The CDR3 spans 16 residues. The CDR3 is CSARDLLAESTDTQYF. CDR3 sequence (DNA): TGCAGTGCTAGAGATCTCCTAGCGGAGAGCACAGATACGCAGTATTTT.

This clonotype came up many times. J is TRBJ2-5 and V is TRBV7-8; TRBD1 agrees at 8 bases. CDR3 length equals 16 residues. The ends lost 5 bases at V and 4 bases at J; junction bases unmatched: 12. Germline V lookup: CDR1 SGHVS, CDR2 FQNEAQ. CDR3 DNA: TGTGCCAGCAGCCCCCGGCACAGGGGGTTCTCAGAGACCCAGTACTTC. Translation: CASSPRHRGFSETQYF. Full variable domain (remainder filled in from reference TRBV7-8 and TRBJ2-5): GAGVSQSPRYKVAKRGQDVALRCDPISGHVSLFWYQQALGQGPEFLTYFQNEAQLDKSGLPSDRFFAERPEGSVSTLKIQRTQQEDSAVYLCASSPRHRGFSETQYFGPGTRLLVL.

The sample holds a few counts of this clonotype. The genes are TRBV27 and TRBJ1-1; D gene ambiguous. Trimming left V 6 bases short and J 1 base short, with 9 bases between. CDR1 is MNHEY, CDR2 SMNVEV, per germline (reference sequence). CDR3 length equals 13 residues. Here the CDR3 reads CASSLRWNTEAFF. The CDR3, as DNA: TGTGCCAGCAGCCTCCGATGGAACACTGAAGCTTTCTTT.

This clonotype has ten or more counts. This chain uses TRBV7-9 with TRBJ2-7; a weak D match, TRBD1 (6 bases). CDR3 size: 16 residues. Between the trimmed V and J ends, which lost 4 bases and 0 bases, there was a span of 16 bases. Germline V gene sequence: CDR1 SEHNR, CDR2 FQNEAQ (reference sequence). The DNA for the CDR3 is TGTGCCAGCAGCTCGACAGGTGATACAAACTCCTACGAGCAGTACTTC. Its translation is CASSSTGDTNSYEQYF.

The genes are TRBV12-3 or TRBV12-4 and TRBJ2-5, with TRBD2 as a possible D gene (5 bases). The CDR3 is 16 residues long. Trimming took 1 base from V and 2 from J, leaving 14 bases between them. CDR3 amino acids: CASSLVGGPGQETQYF. CDR3 sequence (DNA): TGTGCCAGCAGTTTAGTCGGAGGACCCGGACAAGAGACCCAGTACTTC.

The CDR3: CATSRDGGNYGYTF. The CDR3 DNA follows: TGTGCCACCAGCAGAGATGGGGGGAACTATGGCTACACCTTC. The rearrangement uses TRBV15 and TRBJ1-2; D might be TRBD1 (5 bases). The CDR3 is made up of 14 amino acids. V gave up 0 bases and J gave up 2 bases, with 7 bases separating them. The germline V gene has CDR1 LNHNV and CDR2 YYDKDF (reference sequence). Based on the CDR3 plus reference TRBV15 and TRBJ1-2, the full variable domain is DAMVIQNPRYQVTQFGKPVTLSCSQTLNHNVMYWYQQKSSQAPKLLFHYYDKDFNNEADTPDNFQSRRPNTSFCFLDIRSPGLGDTAMYLCATSRDGGNYGYTFGSGTRLTVV.

This sequence joins TRBV7-6 and TRBJ2-1; D is unresolved. With 1 base removed from V and 6 bases from J, the gap between germline ends came to 7 bases. The V gene's germline CDR1 is SGHVS and CDR2 FNYEAQ. The CDR3 contains 13 residues. The CDR3 DNA is TGTGCCAGCAGCTTAGGTGACCCCAATGAGCAGTTCTTC. This gives the protein CASSLGDPNEQFF.

The CDR3 sequence is CASSSFRGMNTEAFF. The CDR3 DNA reads as TGTGCCAGCAGTTCTTTCAGGGGGATGAACACTGAAGCTTTCTTT. V and J are TRBV7-6 and TRBJ1-1; 7 bases agree with TRBD1. This CDR3 spans 15 amino acids. CDR1 is SGHVS and CDR2 is FNYEAQ in the germline V gene. Trimming cost V 6 bases and J 0 bases; bases outside gene matches: 7.

This clonotype was found many times. The V gene is TRBV4-2, the J gene TRBJ1-1, with unresolved D. V was pared by 2 bases and J by 1 base, with 8 bases between. The CDR3 runs to 14 residues. Germline CDR1 is LGHNA and CDR2 is YNFKEQ. CDR3 nucleotides: TGTGCCAGCAGCCAACCACCAGGGAACACTGAAGCTTTCTTT. Translating gives CASSQPPGNTEAFF.

Only a few counts were recorded for this clonotype. CDR3 sequence: CAISPTDNQETQYF. The CDR3 region has the DNA TGTGCCATCAGTCCAACCGACAACCAAGAGACCCAGTACTTC. The chain carries TRBV10-3 and TRBJ2-5; unclear D gene. The CDR3 runs to 14 residues. Per germline, CDR1 ENHRY and CDR2 SYGVKD. With 5 bases removed from V and 0 bases from J, the gap between germline ends came to 10 bases.

As DNA, the CDR3 is TGTGCCAGCAGTCCGGGACTAGCGGGAGGGCAGTACTTC. Residues: CASSPGLAGGQYF. The rearrangement links TRBV12-3 or TRBV12-4 to TRBJ2-7; 15 bases are a match to TRBD2. The CDR3 totals 13 residues. V gave up 5 bases and J gave up 9 bases; unmatched junction bases: 2.

In this sample, this clonotype turned up many times. The rearrangement links TRBV5-1 to TRBJ2-4, with D hard to call. CDR1 is SGHRS, CDR2 YFSETQ, per germline. There are 17 residues in the CDR3. V was clipped by 0 bases and J by 1 base, with 14 bases between them. In DNA form, the CDR3 reads TGCGCCAGCAGCTTGGATCAAGGTGGCGCGGCCAAAAACATTCAGTACTTC. It codes for CASSLDQGGAAKNIQYF. The full variable domain, in which reference TRBV5-1 and TRBJ2-4 provide the parts outside the CDR3, is KAGVTQTPRYLIKTRGQQVTLSCSPISGHRSVSWYQQTPGQGLQFLFEYFSETQRNKGNFPGRFSGRQFSNSRSEMNVSTLELGDSALYLCASSLDQGGAAKNIQYFGAGTRLSVL.

The chain recombines TRBV5-1 with TRBJ1-1, with 9 bases fitting TRBD1. This CDR3 comprises 15 residues. The trim removed 1 base at V and 5 bases at J, leaving 6 bases unmatched. The germline V gene encodes CDR1 SGHRS and CDR2 YFSETQ. The CDR3: CASSLWGTGKTEAFF. CDR3 nucleotide sequence: TGCGCCAGCAGCTTGTGGGGGACAGGGAAAACTGAAGCTTTCTTT.

J is TRBJ1-2 and V is TRBV24-1; D ambiguous. CDR1 KGHDR and CDR2 SFDVKD come from the germline V gene. V lost 5 bases, J lost 5 bases, and 11 bases lay in between. This CDR3 has 13 amino acids. The chain's CDR3 is CATSVRKGYGYTF. In DNA form, the CDR3 reads TGTGCCACCAGTGTCCGGAAAGGGTATGGCTACACCTTC.

The CDR3: CASMGRERPSGEQFF. The CDR3 nucleotides read TGTGCCAGCATGGGGAGGGAACGGCCTTCGGGGGAGCAGTTCTTC. This chain uses TRBV28 with TRBJ2-1, with 7 nucleotides matching TRBD2. V was pared by 7 bases and J by 10 bases, with 16 bases of the junction left unmatched. There are 15 residues in the CDR3. Germline V lookup: CDR1 MDHEN, CDR2 SYDVKM.

This rearrangement joins TRBV11-1 to TRBJ2-2; D perhaps matches TRBD2 (6 bases). The V gene's germline CDR1 is SGHAT and CDR2 FQDESV (reference sequence). Trimming removed 0 bases from V and 0 bases from J, with 17 bases in between. The length of the CDR3 is 19 residues. The chain's CDR3 is CASSLAVVFGGSNTGELFF. The CDR3 DNA reads as TGTGCCAGCAGCTTAGCGGTCGTCTTCGGGGGATCGAACACCGGGGAGCTGTTTTTT.

Only a few counts were recorded for this clonotype. The chain joins TRBV10-3 to TRBJ1-2; 9 bases match TRBD1. The junction had 4 bases not matched to a gene; V was cut back by 4 bases and J by 4 bases. This CDR3 has 14 residues. CDR1 is ENHRY, CDR2 SYGVKD, per germline. The CDR3 bases are TGTGCCATCAGTGTCGGACAGGGGACCTATGGCTACACCTTC. Residues: CAISVGQGTYGYTF.